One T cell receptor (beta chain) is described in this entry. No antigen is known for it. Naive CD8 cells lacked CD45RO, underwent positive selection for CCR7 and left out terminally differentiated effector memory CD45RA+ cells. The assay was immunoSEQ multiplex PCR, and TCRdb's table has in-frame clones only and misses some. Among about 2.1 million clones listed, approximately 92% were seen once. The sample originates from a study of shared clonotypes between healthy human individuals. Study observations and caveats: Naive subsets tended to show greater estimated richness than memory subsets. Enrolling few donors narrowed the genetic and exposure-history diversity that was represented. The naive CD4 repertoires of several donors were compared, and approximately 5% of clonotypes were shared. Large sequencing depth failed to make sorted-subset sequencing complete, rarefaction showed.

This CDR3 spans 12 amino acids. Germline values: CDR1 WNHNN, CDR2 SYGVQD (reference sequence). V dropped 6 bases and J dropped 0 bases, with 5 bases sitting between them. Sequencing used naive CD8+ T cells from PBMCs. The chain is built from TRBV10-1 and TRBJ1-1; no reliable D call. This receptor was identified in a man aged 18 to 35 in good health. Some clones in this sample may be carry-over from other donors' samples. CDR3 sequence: CASRGLNTEAFF. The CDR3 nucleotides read TGCGCCAGCAGAGGATTGAACACTGAAGCTTTCTTT.